This T cell receptor beta chain was recorded in a study of cytomegalovirus exposure and HLA in healthy donors. Overall study context: In an earlier analysis, 90 million to 130 million unique TCR beta sequences were found from about 190 million T cells.

This CDR3 is 16 amino acids long. V dropped 0 bases and J dropped 8; count of bases not matched to a gene: 9. Germline V gene data show CDR1 as MNHEY and CDR2 as SVGAGI. 13 Jbeta primers and 60 Vbeta primers were used for the PCR. TCRdb's copy holds only in-frame clones and misses some; the assay was immunoSEQ multiplex PCR. Of fewer than 200,000 clones in the sample, roughly four fifths are singletons; the top ten hold approximately 1.4%. The clonotype originates from a man aged 18 to 30 in good health and CMV-seronegative. What was sequenced was PBMCs. The rearrangement uses TRBV6-5 and TRBJ1-4, with 7 bases lining up with TRBD1. In DNA, the CDR3 is TGTGCCAGCAGTTACTCGTTCGGGACAGTCGGGGAAAAACTGTTTTTT. Translating it yields CASSYSFGTVGEKLFF.